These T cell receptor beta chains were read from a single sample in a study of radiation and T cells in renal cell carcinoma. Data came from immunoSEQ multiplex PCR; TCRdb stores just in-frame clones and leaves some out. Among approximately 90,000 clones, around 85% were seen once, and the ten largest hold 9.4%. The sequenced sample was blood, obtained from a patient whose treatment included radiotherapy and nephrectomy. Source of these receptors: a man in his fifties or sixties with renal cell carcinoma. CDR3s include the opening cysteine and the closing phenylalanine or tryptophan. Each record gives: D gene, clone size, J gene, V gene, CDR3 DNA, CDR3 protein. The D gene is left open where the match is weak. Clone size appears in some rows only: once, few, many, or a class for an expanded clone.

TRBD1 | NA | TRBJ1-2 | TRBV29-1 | TGCAGCGTGACAGGGGTCGACTATGGCTACACCTTC | CSVTGVDYGYTF
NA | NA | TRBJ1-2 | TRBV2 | TGTGCCAGCAGTGAAGAGGGGAACTATGGCTACACCTTC | CASSEEGNYGYTF
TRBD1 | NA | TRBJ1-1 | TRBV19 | TGTGCCAGTAGTCCGGGACAGGGGGCTTTAACTGAAGCTTTCTTT | CASSPGQGALTEAFF
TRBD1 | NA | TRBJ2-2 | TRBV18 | TGTGCCAGCTCACCGGACAGGGGAGGAACCGGGGAGCTGTTTTTT | CASSPDRGGTGELFF
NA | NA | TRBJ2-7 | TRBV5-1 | TGCGCCAGCAGCTGGAGGGGGCAGATTTACGAGCAGTACTTC | CASSWRGQIYEQYF
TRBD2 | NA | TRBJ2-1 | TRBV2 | TGTGCCAGCAGCGTTTCGGGGACTAGCGGTGAGCAGTTCTTC | CASSVSGTSGEQFF
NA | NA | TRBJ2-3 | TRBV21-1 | TGTGCCAGCAGCTACGAGGGGGGCAGGACTGGCACAGATACGCAGTATTTT | CASSYEGGRTGTDTQYF
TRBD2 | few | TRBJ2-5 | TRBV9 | TGTGCCAGCAGCACGTTAGCGGGAGTGGAGACCCAGTACTTC | CASSTLAGVETQYF
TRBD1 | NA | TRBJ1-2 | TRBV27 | TGTGCCAGCAGTGCCGGGACAGAGAACTATGGCTACACCTTC | CASSAGTENYGYTF
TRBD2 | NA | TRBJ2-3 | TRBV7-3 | TGTGCCAGCAGCTTAATAGCGGGAGGAGATACGCAGTATTTT | CASSLIAGGDTQYF
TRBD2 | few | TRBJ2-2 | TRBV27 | TGTGCCAGCAGTTTAGCACTAGCGGGCACCGGGGAGCTGTTTTTT | CASSLALAGTGELFF
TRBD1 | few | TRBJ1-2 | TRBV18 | TGTGCCAGCTCACGGGACAGGGTTGACTATGGCTACACCTTC | CASSRDRVDYGYTF
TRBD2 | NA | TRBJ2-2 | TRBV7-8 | TGTGCCAGCAGCTTAGTTGCCCGGACTAGCGGGACTAACACCGGGGAGCTGTTTTTT | CASSLVARTSGTNTGELFF
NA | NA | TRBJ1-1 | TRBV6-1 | TGTGCCAGCAGTGGTACGGGATACACTGAAGCTTTCTTT | CASSGTGYTEAFF
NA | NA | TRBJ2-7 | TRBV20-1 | TGCAGTGTAGGGACGGGGCACGAGCAGTACTTC | CSVGTGHEQYF
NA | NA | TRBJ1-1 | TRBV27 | TGTGCCAGCAGCCAAACTCAGGGAGCGGAAGCTTTCTTT | CASSQTQGAEAFF
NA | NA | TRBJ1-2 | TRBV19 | TGTGCCAGTAGTATCTCCACCACCGGGTTTGGCTACACCTTC | CASSISTTGFGYTF
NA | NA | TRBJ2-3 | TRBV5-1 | TGCGCCAGCAGCCCAGGGCAGGTAACAGATACGCAGTATTTT | CASSPGQVTDTQYF
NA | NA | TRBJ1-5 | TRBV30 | TGTGCCTGGAGTGCAGGGGACCTCCAGCCCCAGCATTTT | CAWSAGDLQPQHF
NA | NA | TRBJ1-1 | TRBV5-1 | TGCGCCAGCAGCTTGCTGGGGAGTGAAGCTTTCTTT | CASSLLGSEAFF
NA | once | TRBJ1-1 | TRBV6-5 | TGTGCCAGCAGTTACGCAGGGTTTACTGAAGCTTTCTTT | CASSYAGFTEAFF
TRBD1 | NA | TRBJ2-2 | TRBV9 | TGTGCCAGCAGCGTAGCTCACCCGACAGGGGGAAACGGGGAGCTGTTTTTT | CASSVAHPTGGNGELFF
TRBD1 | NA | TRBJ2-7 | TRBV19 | TGTGCCAGTAGTATAGGAACAGGGGGCACCCTCTACGAGCAGTACTTC | CASSIGTGGTLYEQYF
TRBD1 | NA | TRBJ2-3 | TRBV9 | TGTGCCAGCAGCATCGGGACAGGAGGTTCCACAGATACGCAGTATTTT | CASSIGTGGSTDTQYF
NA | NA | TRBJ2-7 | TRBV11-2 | TGTGCCAGCAGCCTTGGGGCAGGGGGACTCTACGAGCAGTACTTC | CASSLGAGGLYEQYF
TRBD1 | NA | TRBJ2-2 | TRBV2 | TGTGCCAGCCGGGGACAGGGTAACACCGGGGAGCTGTTTTTT | CASRGQGNTGELFF
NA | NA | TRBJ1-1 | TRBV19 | TGTGCCAGTAGTATAGTACTCTCGGGGACCGGTCTGGCTTTCTTT | CASSIVLSGTGLAFF
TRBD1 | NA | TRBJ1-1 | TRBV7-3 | TGTGCCAGCCAGACAGGGCCGAACACTGAAGCTTTCTTT | CASQTGPNTEAFF
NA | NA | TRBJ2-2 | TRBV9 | TGTGCCAGCAGCGTAGTGGGAGCGCCCGGGGAGCTGTTTTTT | CASSVVGAPGELFF
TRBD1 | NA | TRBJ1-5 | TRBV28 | TGTGCCAGCAAACGGACAGGGGGCGGTCAGCCCCAGCATTTT | CASKRTGGGQPQHF
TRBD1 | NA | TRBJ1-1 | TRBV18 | TGTGCCAGCTCGCGGACAGGGGGGGTGAACACTGAAGCTTTCTTT | CASSRTGGVNTEAFF
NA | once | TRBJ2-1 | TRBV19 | TGTGCCAGTAGGGACTTGTCCTACAATGAGCAGTTCTTC | CASRDLSYNEQFF
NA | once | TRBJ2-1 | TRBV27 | TGTGCCAGCAGTTTAGGTGGGTACAATGAGCAGTTCTTC | CASSLGGYNEQFF